Each of the 26 T cell receptor beta chains below was sequenced from the same sample in a study of T cells of healthy individuals. MiXCR, applied by TCRdb to the 5' RACE reads, yields one record per CDR3 protein. Of approximately 100,000 distinct CDR3 sequences listed, 15% to 20% were seen once; the top ten hold roughly 6.2%. These receptor sequences come from a human donor in good health.

The J gene is TRBJ2-3, the V gene TRBV19; TRBD2 matches at 7 bases. Germline values: CDR1 LNHDA, CDR2 SQIVND (reference sequence). V was pared by 2 bases and J by 6 bases, with 8 bases of the junction left unmatched. The CDR3 has 15 amino acids. As DNA, the CDR3 is TGTGCCAGTAGTATAAGGTTGCGGGAGTGGGATACGCAGTATTTT. This gives the protein CASSIRLREWDTQYF.

The chain couples TRBV19 to TRBJ1-2; D is possibly TRBD1 (5 bases). The CDR3 is 11 residues long. Germline assignment: CDR1 LNHDA and CDR2 SQIVND (reference sequence). V dropped 9 bases and J dropped 2 bases, with 7 bases sitting between them. The CDR3 nucleotides read TGTGCCAGCCGGGACAACTATGGCTACACCTTC. Translation: CASRDNYGYTF.

This clonotype was counted at least ten times. The chain combines TRBV7-9 with TRBJ2-1; TRBD1 is a possible D gene (5 bases). Trimming took off 5 bases at V and 16 bases at J, with 15 bases between the two ends. In germline, CDR1 is SEHNR, CDR2 FQNEAQ (reference sequence). The CDR3 totals 11 residues. CDR3 residues: CASSADQGDFF. CDR3 DNA sequence: TGTGCCAGCAGCGCGGACCAGGGTGATTTCTTC. Full variable domain (remainder filled in from reference TRBV7-9 and TRBJ2-1): DTGVSQNPRHKITKRGQNVTFRCDPISEHNRLYWYRQTLGQGPEFLTYFQNEAQLEKSRLLSDRFSAERPKGSFSTLEIQRTEQGDSAMYLCASSADQGDFFGPGTRLTVL.

The rearrangement joins TRBV6-1 to TRBJ2-7; TRBD1 matches at 10 bases. CDR3 length equals 15 residues. V lost 6 bases, J lost 5 bases, and 10 bases stayed unmatched. Germline loops: CDR1 MNHNS, CDR2 SASEGT. The CDR3 DNA reads as TGTGCCAGCAGCCGGACAGGGGGAGGTCCGGACGAGCAGTACTTC. Translating it yields CASSRTGGGPDEQYF.

The chain combines TRBV20-1 with TRBJ1-5; a weak D match, TRBD1 (5 bases). Trimming removed 0 bases from V and 1 base from J, with 13 bases in between. Looked up from germline, CDR1 is DFQATT and CDR2 is SNEGSKA (reference sequence). This CDR3 region has 16 residues. The CDR3: CSARDRIGTSNQPQHF. CDR3 nucleotide sequence: TGCAGTGCTAGAGATCGTATCGGGACGAGCAATCAGCCCCAGCATTTT.

This clonotype showed up many times. V and J are TRBV6-4 and TRBJ2-2, with D possibly matching TRBD2 (6 bases). The CDR3 spans 13 residues. V was clipped by 4 bases and J by 3 bases, with 6 bases between them. Germline values: CDR1 MRHNA, CDR2 SNTAGT. The CDR3 DNA sequence: TGTGCCAGCAGTGCTAGCGACACCGGGGAGCTGTTTTTT. It encodes CASSASDTGELFF.

The gene calls are TRBV12-3 or TRBV12-4 and TRBJ2-7; 9 bases are a match to TRBD2. The trim removed 6 bases at V and 6 bases at J, leaving 9 bases unmatched. The CDR3 has 14 residues. CDR3 DNA: TGTGCCAGCAGCCTACGGCGGGGGGGCTTCGAGCAGTACTTC. This translates into CASSLRRGGFEQYF.

In this sample, this clonotype turned up a few times. The J gene is TRBJ2-2, the V gene TRBV3-1; 13 positions agree with TRBD2. This CDR3 comprises 15 residues. In germline, CDR1 is LGHDT, CDR2 YNNKEL (reference sequence). The junction had 2 bases not matched to a gene; V was cut back by 6 bases and J by 4 bases. The chain's CDR3 is CASRLAGGTTGELFF. CDR3 in DNA: TGTGCCAGCAGACTAGCGGGAGGGACCACCGGGGAGCTGTTTTTT.

This clonotype was recorded only once. The V gene is TRBV7-4, the J gene TRBJ2-7, with 8 positions matching TRBD2. V lost 5 bases to trimming and J lost 2 bases; unmatched junction nucleotides: 2. Germline lookup yields CDR1 SGHVT and CDR2 SQSDAQ. CDR3 size: 13 residues. In DNA form, the CDR3 reads TGTGCCAGCAGCCAGGGACTAGCCTACGAGCAGTACTTC. It is translated as CASSQGLAYEQYF.

This chain joins TRBV5-6 and TRBJ2-1; D may match TRBD1 or TRBD2 (6 bases each). Trimming left V 3 bases short and J 4 bases short, with 14 bases between. CDR3 length equals 15 residues. From germline, CDR1 is SGHDT and CDR2 YYEEEE. The CDR3 reads CASSSRGPGYNEQFF. The CDR3 DNA is TGTGCCAGCAGCTCCCGGGGGCCGGGTTACAATGAGCAGTTCTTC.

Only a few counts were recorded for this clonotype. The gene calls are TRBV29-1 and TRBJ2-3; D might be TRBD1 or TRBD2, each matching 6 bases. Looked up from germline, CDR1 is SQVTM and CDR2 is ANQGSEA. Trimming left V 6 bases short and J 5 bases short, with 15 bases between. The CDR3 is 13 amino acids. The CDR3 here is CSVRGGAQDTQYF. CDR3 nucleotide sequence: TGCAGCGTCAGGGGAGGAGCCCAAGATACGCAGTATTTT.

This clonotype was seen ten or more times. The gene calls are TRBV5-1 and TRBJ1-4; 9 nucleotides agree with TRBD1. The CDR3 sequence is 15 residues long. Per germline, CDR1 SGHRS and CDR2 YFSETQ. Trimming removed 4 bases from V and 7 bases from J; junction bases left unmatched: 8. CDR3 coding DNA: TGCGCCAGCAGCCCGACAGGGGGGATGAGTGAAAAACTGTTTTTT. Protein sequence: CASSPTGGMSEKLFF.

V and J are TRBV2 and TRBJ2-3, with 8 nucleotides matching TRBD2. The germline gives CDR1 SNHLY, CDR2 FYNNEI. The trim removed 8 bases at V and 0 bases at J, leaving 13 bases unmatched. This CDR3 spans 17 amino acids. The CDR3 DNA follows: TGTGCCAGCGGCAAGGGGACTAGGACTAGGAGCACAGATACGCAGTATTTT. Translated: CASGKGTRTRSTDTQYF.

The chain is built from TRBV7-2 and TRBJ2-3; no reliable D call. This CDR3 contains 12 residues. CDR1 and CDR2 (germline): SGHTA, FQGNSA. Trimming removed 1 base at V and 5 bases at J, with 4 bases between. CDR3 bases: TGTGCCAGCAGCTTAGTGGTAGATACGCAGTATTTT. Encoded protein: CASSLVVDTQYF.

This clonotype was counted many times. This sequence joins TRBV5-5 and TRBJ2-5; a possible D gene is TRBD1 (5 bases). Deletions cut 2 bases from V and 4 bases from J, with 9 bases between. The CDR3 loop spans 13 amino acids. Per germline, CDR1 SGHKS and CDR2 YYEKEE (reference sequence). CDR3 loop: CASSFGRAETQYF. CDR3 nucleotide sequence: TGTGCCAGCAGCTTCGGCAGGGCAGAGACCCAGTACTTC.

This clonotype has only a few counts. The V and J genes are TRBV29-1 and TRBJ2-5; 8 bases map to TRBD2. The CDR3 has 14 amino acids. CDR1 SQVTM and CDR2 ANQGSEA come from the germline V gene. V gave up 4 bases and J gave up 5 bases; unmatched junction bases: 9. The CDR3 reads CSVVRGGVRETQYF. CDR3 nucleotide sequence: TGCAGCGTTGTACGGGGGGGGGTCAGGGAGACCCAGTACTTC.

Only a few counts were recorded for this clonotype. The chain carries TRBV4-2 and TRBJ2-5, with D maybe TRBD2 (5 bases). The CDR3 has 15 residues. V was trimmed by 3 bases and J by 4 bases, leaving 15 bases between them. The germline CDR1 and CDR2 sequences are LGHNA and YNFKEQ. CDR3 protein: CASSHPSGPRETQYF. The CDR3 DNA follows: TGTGCCAGCAGCCATCCGAGCGGACCAAGAGAGACCCAGTACTTC.

The chain uses TRBV20-1 and TRBJ2-1; weak D call: TRBD1 (6 bases). This CDR3 spans 17 amino acids. Per germline, CDR1 DFQATT and CDR2 SNEGSKA (reference sequence). Trimming pared 0 bases from V and 9 bases from J, leaving 24 bases between. The CDR3 reads CSARDVRGRSSRGEQFF. The CDR3 DNA reads TGCAGTGCTAGAGATGTCAGGGGCCGCTCATCTCGGGGTGAGCAGTTCTTC.

The sample holds many counts of this clonotype. V is TRBV7-2 and J is TRBJ2-7; D is perhaps TRBD1 (5 bases). The CDR3 consists of 14 residues. Germline assignment: CDR1 SGHTA and CDR2 FQGNSA. V was clipped by 2 bases and J by 4 bases, with 12 bases between them. As DNA, the CDR3 is TGTGCCAGCAGCTTATCCAGGGATGTTTACGAGCAGTACTTC. It codes for CASSLSRDVYEQYF. The full variable domain, in which reference TRBV7-2 and TRBJ2-7 provide the parts outside the CDR3, is GAGVSQSPSNKVTEKGKDVELRCDPISGHTALYWYRQSLGQGLEFLIYFQGNSAPDKSGLPSDRFSAERTGGSVSTLTIQRTQQEDSAVYLCASSLSRDVYEQYFGPGTRLTVT.

This chain uses TRBV5-8 with TRBJ2-3; 8 positions match TRBD2. CDR1 SGHTS and CDR2 YDEGEE come from the germline V gene. This CDR3 comprises 15 residues. The J segment lost 4 bases and the V segment lost 4 bases, leaving 8 bases of the junction unmatched. The CDR3 coding sequence is TGTGCCAGCAGCCCCGGACTAGCAGGGGCAGATACGCAGTATTTT. This sequence encodes CASSPGLAGADTQYF.

The rearrangement joins TRBV7-9 to TRBJ1-6, with 10 bases aligning to TRBD1. The CDR3 spans 16 residues. The ends lost 5 bases at V and 9 bases at J; junction bases unmatched: 10. CDR1 is SEHNR, CDR2 FQNEAQ, per germline (reference sequence). The CDR3 coding sequence is TGTGCCAGCAGCCCCGGTATGGACAGGGGGATTTCACCCCTCCACTTT. It codes for CASSPGMDRGISPLHF.

This clonotype was counted many times. This chain uses TRBV28 with TRBJ2-2; weak D call: TRBD1 (6 bases). Germline CDR1 and CDR2: MDHEN and SYDVKM. The V and J ends lost 4 bases and 1 base respectively, with 10 bases between them. CDR3 length equals 15 residues. The CDR3 reads CASSSPGQNTGELFF. CDR3 DNA: TGTGCCAGCAGTTCCCCGGGACAGAACACCGGGGAGCTGTTTTTT. Using reference TRBV28 and TRBJ2-2 for the parts outside the CDR3, the full variable domain is DVKVTQSSRYLVKRTGEKVFLECVQDMDHENMFWYRQDPGLGLRLIYFSYDVKMKEKGDIPEGYSVSREKKERFSLILESASTNQTSMYLCASSSPGQNTGELFFGEGSRLTVL.

In this sample, this clonotype turned up a few times. The chain is built from TRBV4-2 and TRBJ2-1; 8 nucleotides align to TRBD2. With 4 bases clipped from V and 1 base from J, the junction kept 15 bases outside the gene matches. CDR1 is LGHNA, CDR2 YNFKEQ, per germline. The CDR3 has 19 residues. CDR3 bases: TGTGCCAGCAGCCCAAGATTAACGGGGGGGGGATCGTCCTACAATGAGCAGTTCTTC. It encodes CASSPRLTGGGSSYNEQFF.

In this sample, this clonotype turned up once. A read error may be the cause here, since a much bigger clone is one base away. The gene calls are TRBV6-6 and TRBJ2-5; no firm D call. The CDR3 totals 17 residues. Germline loops: CDR1 MNHNY, CDR2 SVGAGI (reference sequence). Trimming cost V 3 bases and J 3 bases, with 20 bases left between them. CDR3: CASSYLVASPPKETQYF. In nucleotides, the CDR3 is TGTGCCAGCAGTTATTTAGTGGCCTCCCCACCTAAAGAGACCCAGTACTTC.

There are a few counts of this clonotype. The rearrangement uses TRBV5-1 and TRBJ1-4; possibly TRBD1 for D (5 bases). Germline V gene sequence: CDR1 SGHRS, CDR2 YFSETQ. The CDR3 totals 14 residues. V was cut by 0 bases and J by 8 bases, with 11 bases left in between. CDR3 sequence (DNA): TGCGCCAGCAGCTTGGAACAGCCAGGGGAAAAACTGTTTTTT. Its translation is CASSLEQPGEKLFF. The entire variable domain, with the rest obtained from reference TRBV5-1 and TRBJ1-4, is as follows: KAGVTQTPRYLIKTRGQQVTLSCSPISGHRSVSWYQQTPGQGLQFLFEYFSETQRNKGNFPGRFSGRQFSNSRSEMNVSTLELGDSALYLCASSLEQPGEKLFFGSGTQLSVL.

This clonotype has just a few counts. The V call is TRBV7-3, the J call TRBJ2-3; TRBD2 matches 8 bases. The CDR3 contains 18 residues. Germline-derived CDR1 and CDR2 are SGHTA and FQGTGA. With 5 bases clipped from V and 1 base from J, the junction kept 14 bases outside the gene matches. The DNA of the CDR3 is TGTGCCAGCAGCCCCACGGGGGGACTAGTGGGGGGCACAGATACGCAGTATTTT. Amino acids: CASSPTGGLVGGTDTQYF.